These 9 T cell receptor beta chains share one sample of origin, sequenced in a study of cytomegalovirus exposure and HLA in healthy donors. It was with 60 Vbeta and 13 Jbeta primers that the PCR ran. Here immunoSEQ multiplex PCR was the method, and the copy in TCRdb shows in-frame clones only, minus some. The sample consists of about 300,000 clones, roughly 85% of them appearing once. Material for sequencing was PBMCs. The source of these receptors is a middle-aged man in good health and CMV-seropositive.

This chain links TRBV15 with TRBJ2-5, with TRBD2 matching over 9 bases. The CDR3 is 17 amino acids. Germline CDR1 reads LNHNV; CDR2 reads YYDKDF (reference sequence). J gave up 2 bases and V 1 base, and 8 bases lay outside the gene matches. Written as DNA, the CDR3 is TGTGCCACCAGCAGAGCGGCATGGGCGGGAGGGCAAGAGACCCAGTACTTC. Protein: CATSRAAWAGGQETQYF.

The CDR3 bases are TGTGCCAGCAGCCCGTACAAGGGGGGGCAGACTGAAGCTTTCTTT. This encodes CASSPYKGGQTEAFF. The chain is built from TRBV7-2 and TRBJ1-1, with D possibly being TRBD1 (6 bases). With 5 bases removed from V and 5 bases from J, the gap between germline ends came to 18 bases. From germline, CDR1 is SGHTA and CDR2 FQGNSA. CDR3 size: 15 residues.

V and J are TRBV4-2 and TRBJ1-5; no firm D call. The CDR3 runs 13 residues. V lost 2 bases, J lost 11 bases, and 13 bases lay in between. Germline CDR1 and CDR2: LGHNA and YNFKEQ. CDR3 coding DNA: TGTGCCAGCAGCCAACTTTACGATGAGACCCAGCATTTT. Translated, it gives CASSQLYDETQHF.

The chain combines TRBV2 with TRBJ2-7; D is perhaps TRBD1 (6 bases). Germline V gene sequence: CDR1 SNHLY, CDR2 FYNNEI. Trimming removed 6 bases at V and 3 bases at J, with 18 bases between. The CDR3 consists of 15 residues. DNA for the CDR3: TGTGCCAGCAGGGCGACAGGCTTTTGGGACTACGAGCAGTACTTC. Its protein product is CASRATGFWDYEQYF.

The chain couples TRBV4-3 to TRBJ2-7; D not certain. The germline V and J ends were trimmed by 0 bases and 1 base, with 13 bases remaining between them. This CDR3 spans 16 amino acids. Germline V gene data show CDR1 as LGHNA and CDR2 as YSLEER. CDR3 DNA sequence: TGCGCCAGCAGCCAAGATCAAGGAGCGAGTTCCTACGAGCAGTACTTC. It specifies CASSQDQGASSYEQYF.

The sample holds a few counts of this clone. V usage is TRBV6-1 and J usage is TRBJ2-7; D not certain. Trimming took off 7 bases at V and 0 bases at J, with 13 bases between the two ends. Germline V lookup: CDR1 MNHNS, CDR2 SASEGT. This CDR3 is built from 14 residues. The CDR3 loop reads CASTMAASSYEQYF. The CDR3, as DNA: TGTGCCAGCACCATGGCAGCTAGCTCCTACGAGCAGTACTTC.

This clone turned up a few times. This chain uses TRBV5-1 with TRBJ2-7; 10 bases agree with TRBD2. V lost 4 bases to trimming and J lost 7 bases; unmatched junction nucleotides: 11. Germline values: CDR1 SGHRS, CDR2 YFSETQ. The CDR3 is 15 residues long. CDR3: CASSAFASGREEQYF. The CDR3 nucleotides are TGCGCCAGCAGCGCCTTCGCGAGCGGGAGGGAAGAGCAGTACTTC.

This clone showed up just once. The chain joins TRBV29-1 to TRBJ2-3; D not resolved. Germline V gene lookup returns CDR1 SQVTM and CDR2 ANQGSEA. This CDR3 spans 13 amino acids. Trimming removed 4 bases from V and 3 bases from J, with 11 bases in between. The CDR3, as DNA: TGCAGCGTTGTTCCGCTAACGACAGATACGCAGTATTTT. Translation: CSVVPLTTDTQYF.

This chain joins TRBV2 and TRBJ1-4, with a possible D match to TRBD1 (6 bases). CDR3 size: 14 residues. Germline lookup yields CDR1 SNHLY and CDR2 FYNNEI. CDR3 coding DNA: TGTGCAGGAAAGGGGGAGAGGACTAATGAAAAACTGTTTTTT. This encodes CAGKGERTNEKLFF.